The 26 T cell receptor beta chains in this list originate from one sample, sequenced in a study of CD8 T cells in Susac syndrome. Random hexamers primed reverse transcription of about 0.45 to 1 ug RNA. Each CDR3 protein is one row after TCRdb ran MiXCR on the immunoSEQ multiplex PCR reads. Of 100,000 to 150,000 distinct CDR3 sequences listed, 85% to 95% are singletons. Material for sequencing was CD4+ T cells from PBMCs. The origin of the receptors is a human donor with multiple sclerosis.

This rearrangement joins TRBV4-2 to TRBJ2-3; no firm D call. The CDR3 is 11 residues long. Germline-derived CDR1 and CDR2 are LGHNA and YNFKEQ. The V end lost 3 bases, the J end lost 4 bases, and 2 bases lay between the germline ends. As DNA, the CDR3 is TGTGCCAGCAGCCACTCAGATACGCAGTATTTT. Translated: CASSHSDTQYF.

The chain employs TRBV5-4 and TRBJ1-1; 7 nucleotides line up with TRBD1. This CDR3 spans 14 amino acids. Trimming cost V 3 bases and J 3 bases; bases outside gene matches: 5. Germline V gives CDR1 SGHNT, CDR2 YYREEE (reference sequence). In DNA, the CDR3 is TGTGCCAGCAGCTCAGGGGGAGATGACACTGAAGCTTTCTTT. This codes for CASSSGGDDTEAFF.

The rearrangement uses TRBV6-6 and TRBJ1-5; TRBD1 is a possible D gene (6 bases). The CDR3 extends over 15 amino acids. Trimming took off 4 bases at V and 7 bases at J, with 17 bases between the two ends. Germline values: CDR1 MNHNY, CDR2 SVGAGI (reference sequence). The CDR3 reads CASSSLDSLGQPQHF. DNA for the CDR3: TGTGCCAGCAGTTCCTTGGACAGCCTCGGACAGCCCCAGCATTTT.

The chain recombines TRBV5-1 with TRBJ2-5, with 8 bases that match TRBD1. The CDR3 is 16 residues long. V was clipped by 6 bases and J by 5 bases; unmatched bases: 15. Germline loops: CDR1 SGHRS, CDR2 YFSETQ. The CDR3 here is CASTPQSAGGWETQYF. The DNA of the CDR3 is TGCGCCAGCACCCCCCAGTCGGCAGGGGGCTGGGAGACCCAGTACTTC. The full variable domain, in which reference TRBV5-1 and TRBJ2-5 provide the parts outside the CDR3, is KAGVTQTPRYLIKTRGQQVTLSCSPISGHRSVSWYQQTPGQGLQFLFEYFSETQRNKGNFPGRFSGRQFSNSRSEMNVSTLELGDSALYLCASTPQSAGGWETQYFGPGTRLLVL.

The chain has TRBV25-1 and TRBJ1-6; no firm D call. The germline V and J ends were trimmed by 0 bases and 9 bases, with 9 bases remaining between them. CDR1 and CDR2 from the germline V gene are MGHDK and SYGVNS. The CDR3 contains 14 residues. The CDR3 DNA reads as TGTGCCAGCAGTGAATATGGGGAGACTTCACCCCTCCACTTT. This sequence encodes CASSEYGETSPLHF.

In DNA, the CDR3 is TGTGCCTGGAGTGACCTAGGACAGGGGGCTTCGAATGAGCAGTTCTTC. Amino acids: CAWSDLGQGASNEQFF. The genes are TRBV30 and TRBJ2-1, with 11 bases that match TRBD1. Trimming cost V 1 base and J 7 bases; bases outside gene matches: 9. The length of the CDR3 is 16 residues. The V gene's germline CDR1 is GTSNPN and CDR2 SVGIG (reference sequence).

V and J are TRBV30 and TRBJ2-5; D call uncertain. CDR1 and CDR2 (germline): GTSNPN, SVGIG (reference sequence). V was clipped by 2 bases and J by 1 base, with 8 bases between them. The CDR3 is 13 residues long. CDR3 nucleotides: TGTGCCTGGAGTCAAGGGTTCCAAGAGACCCAGTACTTC. Translated: CAWSQGFQETQYF.

The V and J genes are TRBV3-1 and TRBJ1-5; D remains ambiguous. The CDR3 extends over 15 amino acids. V lost 0 bases, J lost 6 bases, and 12 bases lay in between. Germline CDR1 reads LGHDT; CDR2 reads YNNKEL (reference sequence). The CDR3 nucleotides are TGTGCCAGCAGCCAAGATACGATCGCCGGTCAGCCCCAGCATTTT. This gives the protein CASSQDTIAGQPQHF.

V is TRBV20-1 and J is TRBJ2-7; the D gene is possibly TRBD1 (5 bases). V shed 0 bases and J shed 2 bases, with 17 bases lying between them. The germline V gene has CDR1 DFQATT and CDR2 SNEGSKA (reference sequence). This CDR3 contains 16 residues. CDR3 region: CSARDRSGRATYEQYF. CDR3 sequence (DNA): TGCAGTGCTAGAGATCGATCGGGCAGGGCCACCTACGAGCAGTACTTC.

J is TRBJ1-2 and V is TRBV7-8, with TRBD1 identical over 9 bases. The CDR3 has 14 amino acids. The germline CDR1 and CDR2 sequences are SGHVS and FQNEAQ. CDR3 loop: CALRDRAYPYGYTF. CDR3 in DNA: TGTGCGTTACGGGACAGGGCATACCCCTATGGCTACACCTTC.

The rearrangement joins TRBV30 to TRBJ1-2; 7 bases match TRBD1. This CDR3 comprises 14 residues. The trim removed 0 bases at V and 4 bases at J, leaving 5 bases unmatched. CDR1 is GTSNPN and CDR2 is SVGIG in the germline V gene (reference sequence). The CDR3 sequence is CAWSVRRQGYGYTF. The CDR3 DNA is TGTGCCTGGAGTGTTCGGAGACAGGGCTATGGCTACACCTTC.

The chain employs TRBV5-1 and TRBJ2-5, with TRBD1 as a possible D gene (5 bases). The CDR3 length is 13 residues. Germline CDR1 is SGHRS and CDR2 is YFSETQ. Trimming removed 4 bases from V and 5 bases from J, with 12 bases in between. This chain's CDR3 is CASSPDSLETQYF. The CDR3 region has the DNA TGCGCCAGCAGCCCCGACAGTCTGGAGACCCAGTACTTC. Supplemented by reference TRBV5-1 and TRBJ2-5, the full variable domain reads KAGVTQTPRYLIKTRGQQVTLSCSPISGHRSVSWYQQTPGQGLQFLFEYFSETQRNKGNFPGRFSGRQFSNSRSEMNVSTLELGDSALYLCASSPDSLETQYFGPGTRLLVL.

This clonotype was found once. V usage is TRBV12-3 or TRBV12-4 and J usage is TRBJ2-2; 12 bases fit TRBD2. The trim removed 6 bases at V and 1 base at J, leaving 6 bases unmatched. The CDR3 spans 17 residues. As DNA, the CDR3 is TGTGCCAGCAGCCTATTGACTAGCGGGGGGAACACCGGGGAGCTGTTTTTT. Amino acids: CASSLLTSGGNTGELFF.

Only one count was recorded for this clonotype. The chain couples TRBV19 to TRBJ2-5, with TRBD1 matching 9 bases. The CDR3 is 14 residues long. Germline CDR1 reads LNHDA; CDR2 reads SQIVND (reference sequence). Trimming removed 6 bases from V and 4 bases from J; junction bases left unmatched: 6. CDR3 bases: TGTGCCAGTAGCACGGACAGGGGTCGAGAGACCCAGTACTTC. It yields the protein CASSTDRGRETQYF.

This clonotype was seen once. The rearrangement links TRBV2 to TRBJ1-4, with unresolved D. This CDR3 comprises 16 residues. Trimming pared 6 bases from V and 4 bases from J, leaving 18 bases between. Germline CDR1 is SNHLY and CDR2 is FYNNEI. The chain's CDR3 is CASSRTPLSNNEKLFF. In DNA, the CDR3 is TGTGCCAGCAGCCGAACACCCTTGTCTAATAATGAAAAACTGTTTTTT.

The chain is built from TRBV13 and TRBJ2-5; a possible D gene is TRBD2 (6 bases). Germline CDR1 PRHDT, CDR2 FYEKMQ (reference sequence). This CDR3 is 14 amino acids long. V lost 6 bases to trimming and J lost 3 bases, with 14 bases between them. DNA for the CDR3: TGTGCCAGCAGTTTGGGGGGTCTTGAAGAGACCCAGTACTTC. Protein product: CASSLGGLEETQYF.

The chain uses TRBV15 and TRBJ1-5; D call uncertain. Trimming removed 0 bases at V and 8 bases at J, with 14 bases between. Germline CDR1 and CDR2: LNHNV and YYDKDF (reference sequence). The CDR3 contains 15 residues. The CDR3, as DNA: TGTGCCACCAGCAGAGATTCGAGAGGGCAGGAGCCCCAGCATTTT. This sequence encodes CATSRDSRGQEPQHF.

Only a few counts were recorded for this clonotype. The chain couples TRBV7-8 to TRBJ2-7; D unclear. The ends were cut back, 4 bases at V and 6 bases at J, with 13 bases in the middle. The CDR3 is 13 amino acids. Per the germline V gene, CDR1 is SGHVS and CDR2 is FQNEAQ. DNA of the CDR3: TGTGCCAGCAGCTCGACGTGGTCGGGCGAGCAGTACTTC. Its translation: CASSSTWSGEQYF.

The chain carries TRBV12-3 or TRBV12-4 and TRBJ2-2; 9 bases line up with TRBD2. CDR3 size: 15 residues. J was trimmed by 7 bases and V by 6 bases; bases with no gene match: 9. CDR3 nucleotide sequence: TGTGCCAGCAGGCCCCTGGCGGGGGGGCGCGGGGAGCTGTTTTTT. Protein product: CASRPLAGGRGELFF.

The gene calls are TRBV10-3 and TRBJ1-2; a weak D match, TRBD1 (6 bases). Trimming took 2 bases from V and 7 from J, leaving 17 bases between them. Germline V lookup: CDR1 ENHRY, CDR2 SYGVKD. The CDR3 length is 15 residues. The CDR3 nucleotides read TGTGCCATCAGTGAGGATTTGTCCCAGGGGATTGGCTACACCTTC. Translated, it gives CAISEDLSQGIGYTF.

V is TRBV5-4 and J is TRBJ1-4; 7 bases are shared with TRBD1. CDR1 is SGHNT, CDR2 YYREEE, per germline (reference sequence). The CDR3 has 15 amino acids. Trimming took 0 bases from V and 5 from J; bases not matched to a gene: 4. CDR3 coding DNA: TGTGCCAGCAGCTTGGATGGGACAGAGAATGAAAAACTGTTTTTT. Its translation: CASSLDGTENEKLFF. Using reference TRBV5-4 and TRBJ1-4 for the parts outside the CDR3, the full variable domain is ETGVTQSPTHLIKTRGQQVTLRCSSQSGHNTVSWYQQALGQGPQFIFQYYREEENGRGNFPPRFSGLQFPNYSSELNVNALELDDSALYLCASSLDGTENEKLFFGSGTQLSVL.

V usage is TRBV12-3 or TRBV12-4 and J usage is TRBJ1-4; tentative D call: TRBD1 (5 bases). The CDR3 spans 16 residues. V lost 2 bases and J lost 7, with 17 bases in between. The CDR3 DNA follows: TGTGCCAGCAGTTTAATGCCCAGGGAGAGGGGTGAAAAACTGTTTTTT. Amino acids: CASSLMPRERGEKLFF.

The chain links TRBV2 to TRBJ1-5, with a weak D call TRBD1 (6 bases). Germline V CDR1 and CDR2: SNHLY, FYNNEI. The V end was cut by 2 bases, the J end by 6 bases, with 11 bases between. This CDR3 comprises 14 residues. The CDR3 spells CASSENQGSQPQHF. The CDR3 DNA reads TGTGCCAGCAGTGAAAATCAGGGGAGTCAGCCCCAGCATTTT.

The count of this clonotype is one. The chain combines TRBV7-2 with TRBJ1-4; perhaps TRBD1 as D (5 bases). Trimming took off 6 bases at V and 6 bases at J, with 14 bases between the two ends. The CDR3 spans 14 residues. Germline loops: CDR1 SGHTA, CDR2 FQGNSA. CDR3 region: CASRLGRGDEKLFF. The DNA for the CDR3 is TGTGCCAGCAGGCTCGGTCGGGGGGATGAAAAACTGTTTTTT.

V is TRBV27 and J is TRBJ2-7, with D unclear. Trimming took off 3 bases at V and 2 bases at J, with 14 bases between the two ends. The CDR3 loop spans 15 amino acids. CDR1 is MNHEY and CDR2 is SMNVEV in the germline V gene (reference sequence). The CDR3 sequence is CASSLYSDSTYEQYF. DNA for the CDR3: TGTGCCAGCAGTTTGTACAGCGATTCGACCTACGAGCAGTACTTC.

The chain carries TRBV20-1 and TRBJ2-7, with TRBD1 matching over 11 bases. J lost 3 bases, V lost 0 bases, and 7 bases had no gene match. Germline-derived CDR1 and CDR2 are DFQATT and SNEGSKA (reference sequence). The CDR3 is 16 residues long. CDR3 amino acids: CSARDLGDRGYYEQYF. The CDR3 DNA reads TGCAGTGCTAGAGATTTAGGGGACAGGGGGTACTACGAGCAGTACTTC.